This T cell receptor beta chain was recovered during a study of T cells in Graves' hyperthyroidism and ophthalmopathy. Findings and limits, study-wide: Onset of ophthalmopathy came a median roughly 6.4 months after the model predicted it.

CDR1 is SGHKS, CDR2 YYEKEE, per germline (reference sequence). The CDR3 is 13 residues long. The junction had 6 bases not matched to a gene; V was cut back by 6 bases and J by 5 bases. The CDR3 regions of TCR beta were amplified from RNA transcripts. The TCR CDR3 was amplified in a first-round RT-PCR using the HTBI primer set. TCRdb fed the multiplex PCR reads into MiXCR, producing one record per CDR3 protein. Of some 490,000 distinct CDR3 sequences listed, 15% to 20% are singletons. Each diagnosis was grounded in clinical symptoms, serum thyroxine and TRAb, thyroid ultrasound, and orbital computed tomography. This clonotype has only a few counts. As yet, its antigen is unknown.

This clonotype was obtained from a woman aged 25 to 39 with Graves' ophthalmopathy. What was sequenced was blood. V usage is TRBV5-5 and J usage is TRBJ2-3, with 7 bases matching TRBD1. CDR3 sequence: CASNLDRVDTQYF. The DNA of the CDR3 is TGTGCCAGCAACTTAGACAGGGTAGATACGCAGTATTTT.